These 28 T cell receptor beta chains came from one sample sequenced in a study of T cells in Graves' hyperthyroidism and ophthalmopathy. The CDR3 regions of TCR beta were amplified from RNA transcripts. The HTBI set primed first-round TCR CDR3 RT-PCR. TCRdb reprocessed the multiplex PCR reads with MiXCR, giving one entry per CDR3 protein. The table records around 660,000 distinct CDR3 sequences, 45% of them present only once. The specimen sequenced was peripheral blood or thyroid tissue (not recorded which). Receptor source: an adult man with Graves' disease, either hyperthyroidism or ophthalmopathy (not recorded which).

The V gene is TRBV7-4, the J gene TRBJ1-1; D gene unclear. The CDR3 contains 14 residues. Trimming took 6 bases from V and 2 from J, leaving 13 bases between them. Germline loops: CDR1 SGHVT, CDR2 SQSDAQ. This CDR3 is CASSYAAFNTEAFF. The CDR3 DNA reads TGTGCCAGCAGTTACGCGGCCTTCAACACTGAAGCTTTCTTT.

V is TRBV29-1 and J is TRBJ2-5; 13 bases are a match to TRBD2. V dropped 6 bases and J dropped 5; count of bases not matched to a gene: 6. There are 14 residues in the CDR3. Germline V gives CDR1 SQVTM, CDR2 ANQGSEA. In nucleotides, the CDR3 is TGCAGCGTCAAGACTAGCGGGGGGTCGGAGACCCAGTACTTC. Protein: CSVKTSGGSETQYF.

In this sample, this clonotype turned up a few times. This chain connects TRBV9 to TRBJ1-5, with D perhaps TRBD1 (6 bases). Trimming removed 4 bases from V and 4 bases from J, with 18 bases in between. This CDR3 comprises 16 residues. Germline CDR1 and CDR2: SGDLS and YYNGEE. The CDR3 reads CASSQEGGIRNQPQHF. The CDR3 DNA sequence: TGTGCCAGCAGCCAAGAAGGGGGAATTCGAAATCAGCCCCAGCATTTT.

This clonotype was observed a handful of times. The V gene is TRBV2, the J gene TRBJ2-7; 8 nucleotides agree with TRBD1. Looked up from germline, CDR1 is SNHLY and CDR2 is FYNNEI. J gave up 3 bases and V 6 bases, and 4 bases lay outside the gene matches. The CDR3 is made up of 13 amino acids. The chain's CDR3 is CASRSRGLYEQYF. CDR3 bases: TGTGCCAGCAGGAGCAGGGGGCTCTACGAGCAGTACTTC.

The V and J genes are TRBV7-9 and TRBJ2-5, with 8 bases aligning to TRBD1. The CDR3 consists of 16 residues. Germline CDR1 reads SEHNR; CDR2 reads FQNEAQ (reference sequence). V was clipped by 5 bases and J by 4 bases; unmatched bases: 12. CDR3 in amino acids: CASSLTGDRRGETQYF. In nucleotides, the CDR3 is TGTGCCAGCAGCCTGACCGGGGACAGGAGGGGAGAGACCCAGTACTTC.

This clonotype was picked up a small number of times. J is TRBJ2-7 and V is TRBV7-9; D may be TRBD1 (6 bases). CDR3 length: 18 residues. With 9 bases removed from V and 0 bases from J, the gap between germline ends came to 27 bases. The V gene's germline CDR1 is SEHNR and CDR2 FQNEAQ (reference sequence). The CDR3, as DNA: TGTGCCAGTGCCTGGACAGCTCAACCGCCTGATAACTCCTACGAGCAGTACTTC. As protein: CASAWTAQPPDNSYEQYF.

This clonotype was recorded many times. This chain uses TRBV10-2 with TRBJ2-7, with 11 bases fitting TRBD2. The CDR3 is made up of 14 amino acids. In germline, CDR1 is WSHSY, CDR2 SAAADI. The ends lost 8 bases at V and 1 base at J; junction bases unmatched: 4. In DNA, the CDR3 is TGCGCCAGCTGTAGACTAGCGGGATCCTACGAGCAGTACTTC. It codes for CASCRLAGSYEQYF.

The chain joins TRBV2 to TRBJ2-2, with D perhaps matching TRBD1 (5 bases). This CDR3 is built from 15 residues. Germline values: CDR1 SNHLY, CDR2 FYNNEI. V lost 3 bases, J lost 9 bases, and 17 bases lay in between. The CDR3 DNA reads as TGTGCCAGCAGTGATCTTCAGGCAGGGTCTAGGGAGCTGTTTTTT. Translated: CASSDLQAGSRELFF. The entire variable domain, with the rest obtained from reference TRBV2 and TRBJ2-2, is as follows: EPEVTQTPSHQVTQMGQEVILRCVPISNHLYFYWYRQILGQKVEFLVSFYNNEISEKSEIFDDQFSVERPDGSNFTLKIRSTKLEDSAMYFCASSDLQAGSRELFFGEGSRLTVL.

This chain's CDR3 is CASSQRGPGNTEAFF. Written as DNA, the CDR3 is TGTGCCAGCAGCCAACGCGGGCCGGGGAACACTGAAGCTTTCTTT. This chain links TRBV14 with TRBJ1-1, with D hard to call. The V gene's germline CDR1 is SGHDN and CDR2 FVKESK. There are 15 residues in the CDR3. The ends were cut back, 2 bases at V and 1 base at J, with 11 bases in the middle. The variable domain in full, completed from reference TRBV14 and TRBJ1-1, reads EAGVTQFPSHSVIEKGQTVTLRCDPISGHDNLYWYRRVMGKEIKFLLHFVKESKQDESGMPNNRFLAERTGGTYSTLKVQPAELEDSGVYFCASSQRGPGNTEAFFGQGTRLTVV.

The chain carries TRBV2 and TRBJ1-2; D is unclear. The V gene's germline CDR1 is SNHLY and CDR2 FYNNEI. Trimming removed 0 bases at V and 8 bases at J, with 16 bases between. The CDR3 is 15 residues long. CDR3 bases: TGTGCCAGCAGTGAAGCGCGAATAGGGATAGCGGGCTACACCTTC. Translation: CASSEARIGIAGYTF.

This clonotype was detected many times. The V and J genes are TRBV5-8 and TRBJ2-6; no clear D gene. Germline CDR1 SGHTS, CDR2 YDEGEE. The V end was cut by 6 bases, the J end by 1 base, with 14 bases between. The CDR3 is made up of 16 amino acids. The CDR3 DNA reads as TGTGCCAGCATGCTGCTGTTGGGATCTGGGGCCAACGTCCTGACTTTC. This encodes CASMLLLGSGANVLTF.

As concerns this clonotype: Its ends do not fully match the called genes, so a read error is possible. This chain uses TRBV10-1 with TRBJ2-7; 9 bases are a match to TRBD1. The germline V gene has CDR1 WNHNN and CDR2 SYGVQD (reference sequence). The CDR3 runs 14 residues. CDR3 residues: CASRQGDRPNEQYF. The CDR3 bases are TGTGCCAGCAGACAGGGGGACAGGCCCAACGAGCAGTACTTC.

Details on this clonotype: A read error may explain this, as a much larger clone is one base away. The chain is built from TRBV19 and TRBJ2-6; 7 bases are shared with TRBD1. The CDR3 is 15 residues long. The trim removed 7 bases at V and 4 bases at J, leaving 7 bases unmatched. Per the germline V gene, CDR1 is LNHDA and CDR2 is SQIVND (reference sequence). CDR3 in DNA: TGTGCCAGTACCGACAGGGATTTAGGGGCCAACGTCCTGACTTTC. Residues: CASTDRDLGANVLTF.

This sequence joins TRBV10-3 and TRBJ1-1; the D gene is possibly TRBD1 (5 bases). Germline CDR1 ENHRY, CDR2 SYGVKD. The CDR3 sequence is 13 residues long. V was clipped by 6 bases and J by 11 bases, with 19 bases between them. The CDR3 sequence is CAISLGGLACAFF. The CDR3 DNA reads TGTGCCATCAGCCTGGGGGGTCTCGCCTGCGCTTTCTTT.

The V gene is TRBV7-8, the J gene TRBJ1-1; possibly TRBD1 for D (6 bases). The CDR3 loop spans 14 amino acids. Germline loops: CDR1 SGHVS, CDR2 FQNEAQ. The V end was cut by 8 bases, the J end by 4 bases, with 17 bases between. The CDR3 sequence: CASGHTGGLTEAFF. Written as DNA, the CDR3 is TGTGCCAGCGGACACACCGGGGGCCTCACTGAAGCTTTCTTT.

The chain combines TRBV29-1 with TRBJ1-2; D is unclear. With 7 bases removed from V and 8 bases from J, the gap between germline ends came to 5 bases. Germline CDR1 SQVTM, CDR2 ANQGSEA. The length of the CDR3 is 8 residues. CDR3 sequence: CSGTGYTF. CDR3 in DNA: TGCAGCGGTACAGGCTACACCTTC.

This clonotype was observed at least ten times. This chain links TRBV7-8 with TRBJ2-7, with D perhaps being TRBD1 or TRBD2 (5 bases each). This CDR3 has 16 residues. CDR1 is SGHVS, CDR2 FQNEAQ, per germline. Trimming pared 1 base from V and 0 bases from J, leaving 13 bases between. The CDR3 DNA sequence: TGTGCCAGCAGCTTAGGAGGGACGTATAGCTCCTACGAGCAGTACTTC. Amino acids: CASSLGGTYSSYEQYF.

This clonotype was detected only a few times. The chain joins TRBV19 to TRBJ1-4; 7 bases fit TRBD1. The CDR3 spans 13 residues. CDR1 and CDR2 (germline): LNHDA, SQIVND (reference sequence). The V segment lost 5 bases and the J segment 7 bases; nucleotides outside the gene matches: 4. CDR3 sequence: CASSRQGLEKLFF. The CDR3 bases are TGTGCCAGTAGTCGACAGGGTCTTGAAAAACTGTTTTTT. Variable domain in full (rest from reference TRBV19 and TRBJ1-4): DGGITQSPKYLFRKEGQNVTLSCEQNLNHDAMYWYRQDPGQGLRLIYYSQIVNDFQKGDIAEGYSVSREKKESFPLTVTSAQKNPTAFYLCASSRQGLEKLFFGSGTQLSVL.

This clonotype showed up many times. The chain joins TRBV29-1 to TRBJ1-1, with D possibly TRBD1 on 5 matching bases. In germline, CDR1 is SQVTM, CDR2 ANQGSEA. V lost 4 bases and J 4 bases, leaving 10 bases between the germline ends. The CDR3 loop spans 12 amino acids. The CDR3 here is CSVGDWGTEAFF. The CDR3 region has the DNA TGCAGCGTTGGGGACTGGGGCACTGAAGCTTTCTTT.

The sample holds a few counts of this clonotype. The rearrangement links TRBV19 to TRBJ2-5; tentatively, D is TRBD2 (6 bases). The V end lost 7 bases, the J end lost 4 bases, and 16 bases lay between the germline ends. This CDR3 spans 14 amino acids. The germline V gene has CDR1 LNHDA and CDR2 SQIVND (reference sequence). In DNA form, the CDR3 reads TGTGCCAGTAATGGGGAGGACCGGGCAGAGACCCAGTACTTC. This sequence encodes CASNGEDRAETQYF.

This clonotype was counted a few times. The CDR3 reads CASGRQLNYGYTF. The CDR3 nucleotides are TGTGCCAGCGGGAGACAGTTAAACTATGGCTACACCTTC. V usage is TRBV12-3 or TRBV12-4 and J usage is TRBJ1-2, with D perhaps matching TRBD1 (5 bases). The length of the CDR3 is 13 residues. The V and J ends lost 8 bases and 2 bases respectively, with 12 bases between them.

This clonotype came up once. The gene calls are TRBV20-1 and TRBJ2-7; 7 bases fit TRBD2. Germline V CDR1 and CDR2: DFQATT, SNEGSKA (reference sequence). J gave up 5 bases and V 3 bases, and 7 bases lay outside the gene matches. There are 13 residues in the CDR3. The CDR3 nucleotides read TGCAGTGCTAGGAGTGGGAGGGACCACGAGCAGTACTTC. It encodes CSARSGRDHEQYF.

With regard to this clonotype: One base away lies a much larger clone, so this may be a sequencing read error. The chain links TRBV20-1 to TRBJ2-7; D possibly matches TRBD1 or TRBD2 (5 bases each). This CDR3 has 15 amino acids. V was trimmed by 5 bases and J by 2 bases, leaving 19 bases between them. Germline CDR1 is DFQATT and CDR2 is SNEGSKA (reference sequence). This CDR3 reads CSAGGQEGLPYEQYF. DNA for the CDR3: TGCAGTGCTGGCGGACAAGAGGGATTGCCCTACGAGCAGTACTTC.

This clonotype occurred a few times. The V and J genes are TRBV9 and TRBJ1-1, with 7 positions matching TRBD1. From germline, CDR1 is SGDLS and CDR2 YYNGEE. The ends lost 0 bases at V and 7 bases at J; junction bases unmatched: 9. CDR3 length equals 15 residues. The CDR3 DNA reads TGTGCCAGCAGCGTAGCTGGCAGGGGGAGAGGTGAAGCTTTCTTT. It encodes CASSVAGRGRGEAFF.

The chain couples TRBV9 to TRBJ2-7, with D tentatively TRBD2 (6 bases). The CDR3 contains 16 residues. Germline V gene data show CDR1 as SGDLS and CDR2 as YYNGEE. V was shortened by 0 bases and J by 2 bases, with 15 bases between the two germline ends. The CDR3 region is CASSVAGIGGTYEQYF. The CDR3, as DNA: TGTGCCAGCAGCGTAGCGGGCATTGGGGGGACCTACGAGCAGTACTTC.

The DNA for the CDR3 is TGTGCCAGCAGCCTTGACAGATATAACTATGGCTACACCTTC. It translates to CASSLDRYNYGYTF. This rearrangement joins TRBV7-2 to TRBJ1-2, with D perhaps TRBD1 (5 bases). Germline V lookup: CDR1 SGHTA, CDR2 FQGNSA. The CDR3 runs to 14 residues. Trimming took 5 bases from V and 1 from J, leaving 11 bases between them.

The chain employs TRBV15 and TRBJ2-5, with a weak D call TRBD1 (5 bases). Germline V CDR1 and CDR2: LNHNV, YYDKDF (reference sequence). The length of the CDR3 is 14 residues. The germline V and J ends were trimmed by 0 bases and 2 bases, with 7 bases remaining between them. The CDR3 reads CATSREGDQETQYF. The DNA of the CDR3 is TGTGCCACCAGCAGAGAAGGGGATCAAGAGACCCAGTACTTC.

The chain employs TRBV15 and TRBJ2-5, with D perhaps TRBD2 (6 bases). Germline CDR1 LNHNV, CDR2 YYDKDF (reference sequence). V was shortened by 3 bases and J by 3 bases, with 14 bases between the two germline ends. This CDR3 has 15 amino acids. The CDR3: CATSRDGTGEETQYF. For the CDR3, the DNA is TGTGCCACCAGCAGGGACGGGACTGGGGAAGAGACCCAGTACTTC. The whole variable domain, filled in from reference TRBV15 and TRBJ2-5, reads DAMVIQNPRYQVTQFGKPVTLSCSQTLNHNVMYWYQQKSSQAPKLLFHYYDKDFNNEADTPDNFQSRRPNTSFCFLDIRSPGLGDTAMYLCATSRDGTGEETQYFGPGTRLLVL.